This TCR beta chain comes out of a study of CD8 T cells in ankylosing spondylitis. V shed 4 bases, J shed 8 bases, and the junction held 7 bases outside the gene matches. The length of the CDR3 is 14 residues. Germline V gene data show CDR1 as SGHRS and CDR2 as YFSETQ. Via MiXCR, TCRdb re-called the 5' RACE reads, giving one row per CDR3 protein. This table holds about 240,000 distinct CDR3 sequences, around 25% found once. This receptor was taken from a male donor with ankylosing spondylitis or in good health (not recorded which). Sequenced input: blood, either unsorted or a sorted T cell fraction (not recorded which). The chain joins TRBV5-1 to TRBJ2-1; 9 nucleotides match TRBD2. CDR3: CASSPMAGGDEQFF. CDR3 DNA sequence: TGCGCCAGCAGCCCGATGGCGGGAGGGGATGAGCAGTTCTTC. The full variable domain, its missing parts supplied by reference TRBV5-1 and TRBJ2-1, is KAGVTQTPRYLIKTRGQQVTLSCSPISGHRSVSWYQQTPGQGLQFLFEYFSETQRNKGNFPGRFSGRQFSNSRSEMNVSTLELGDSALYLCASSPMAGGDEQFFGPGTRLTVL.